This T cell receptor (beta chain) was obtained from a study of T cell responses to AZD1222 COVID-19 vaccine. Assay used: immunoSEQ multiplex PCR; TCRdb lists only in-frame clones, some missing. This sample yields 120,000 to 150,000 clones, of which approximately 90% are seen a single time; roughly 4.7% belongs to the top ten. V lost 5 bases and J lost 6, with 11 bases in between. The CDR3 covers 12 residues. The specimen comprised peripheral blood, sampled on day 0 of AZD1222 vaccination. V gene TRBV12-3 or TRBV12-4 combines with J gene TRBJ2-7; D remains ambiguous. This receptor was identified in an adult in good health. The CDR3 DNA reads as TGTGCCAGCAGTAGTCCCTTGGGCGAGCAGTACTTC. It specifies CASSSPLGEQYF.